One and the same sample provided the 16 T cell receptor beta chains below, sequenced in a study of cytomegalovirus exposure and HLA in healthy donors. PCR primers comprised 60 Vbeta and 13 Jbeta primers. Here immunoSEQ multiplex PCR was the method, and the copy in TCRdb shows in-frame clones only, minus some. The sample lists about 120,000 clones; roughly three quarters were seen once. Sequences were obtained from PBMCs. All receptors derive from a woman between 40 and 50 years old in good health and CMV-seropositive.

This chain links TRBV9 with TRBJ2-5; D gene ambiguous. This CDR3 region has 14 residues. V gave up 0 bases and J gave up 2 bases, with 8 bases separating them. Per germline, CDR1 SGDLS and CDR2 YYNGEE. The CDR3: CASSVGNSQETQYF. The CDR3 DNA sequence: TGTGCCAGCAGCGTAGGAAACTCGCAAGAGACCCAGTACTTC.

The chain recombines TRBV30 with TRBJ1-1, with D perhaps matching TRBD1 (5 bases). V gave up 0 bases and J gave up 3 bases, with 14 bases separating them. Germline CDR1 GTSNPN, CDR2 SVGIG (reference sequence). The CDR3 length is 15 residues. CDR3 in amino acids: CAWSVVKGMYTEAFF. CDR3 DNA sequence: TGTGCCTGGAGTGTAGTAAAGGGGATGTACACTGAAGCTTTCTTT.

The chain couples TRBV15 to TRBJ2-1, with 10 bases that match TRBD2. V gave up 8 bases and J gave up 7 bases; unmatched junction bases: 8. CDR1 is LNHNV and CDR2 is YYDKDF in the germline V gene (reference sequence). The CDR3 covers 14 residues. CDR3 region: CATLKRGGRNEQFF. The CDR3 DNA is TGTGCCACCTTAAAGCGGGGGGGCCGTAATGAGCAGTTCTTC.

The V and J genes are TRBV5-1 and TRBJ2-1, with 7 nucleotides matching TRBD2. This CDR3 comprises 16 residues. Trimming cost V 0 bases and J 4 bases; bases outside gene matches: 7. The germline gives CDR1 SGHRS, CDR2 YFSETQ. The DNA for the CDR3 is TGCGCCAGCAGCTTGGGCACAGCGGGGTCGTACAATGAGCAGTTCTTC. Its protein product is CASSLGTAGSYNEQFF.

V is TRBV6-4 and J is TRBJ1-6; D unclear. The CDR3 sequence is 14 residues long. The germline V gene has CDR1 MRHNA and CDR2 SNTAGT. Trimming stripped 8 bases from V and 5 bases from J, with 13 bases between. CDR3 bases: TGTGCCAGCGGAGGACGGGGAAATAATTCACCCCTCCACTTT. Translation gives CASGGRGNNSPLHF.

The V call is TRBV28, the J call TRBJ1-4, with unresolved D. The CDR3 has 15 amino acids. Looked up from germline, CDR1 is MDHEN and CDR2 is SYDVKM. V was pared by 4 bases and J by 7 bases, with 16 bases between. The CDR3 region is CASSSPLQLSEKLFF. CDR3 coding DNA: TGTGCCAGCAGTTCCCCGCTGCAACTGAGTGAAAAACTGTTTTTT.

The rearrangement uses TRBV19 and TRBJ1-1, with 7 bases fitting TRBD1. The CDR3 contains 13 residues. CDR1 and CDR2 (germline): LNHDA, SQIVND (reference sequence). The V and J ends lost 5 bases and 3 bases, in that order; junction bases with no gene match: 3. The CDR3 loop reads CASSDTGDTEAFF. In DNA, the CDR3 is TGTGCCAGTAGTGATACAGGGGACACTGAAGCTTTCTTT.

The chain employs TRBV29-1 and TRBJ2-7, with 7 bases aligning to TRBD1. Germline lookup yields CDR1 SQVTM and CDR2 ANQGSEA. J gave up 6 bases and V 4 bases, and 9 bases lay outside the gene matches. The CDR3 is 13 amino acids. This CDR3 is CSVAYRGIGEQYF. The CDR3 coding sequence is TGCAGCGTTGCCTACAGGGGAATCGGCGAGCAGTACTTC.

The chain uses TRBV5-6 and TRBJ1-1, with 7 bases identical to TRBD1. The length of the CDR3 is 14 residues. Germline V CDR1 and CDR2: SGHDT, YYEEEE. The J segment lost 7 bases and the V segment lost 2 bases, leaving 8 bases of the junction unmatched. This CDR3 reads CASSFTGTAFEAFF. In DNA form, the CDR3 reads TGTGCCAGCAGCTTTACCGGGACAGCCTTTGAAGCTTTCTTT.

CDR3 nucleotides: TGTGCCAGCAGCGTGGGGGGACGGGGGAATGAGCAGTTCTTC. It yields the protein CASSVGGRGNEQFF. V usage is TRBV9 and J usage is TRBJ2-1; TRBD2 is a possible D gene (6 bases). The CDR3 has 14 amino acids. Per the germline V gene, CDR1 is SGDLS and CDR2 is YYNGEE. The V gene lost 2 bases and the J gene lost 7 bases, with 13 bases spanning the gap.

This sequence joins TRBV25-1 and TRBJ1-3; the D is unclear. Deletions cut 7 bases from V and 8 bases from J, with 9 bases between. This CDR3 spans 11 amino acids. CDR1 is MGHDK, CDR2 SYGVNS, per germline. The CDR3 sequence is CASKMGDTIYF. The CDR3 coding sequence is TGTGCCAGCAAAATGGGAGACACCATATATTTT. The full variable domain, with the rest looked up from reference TRBV25-1 and TRBJ1-3, is EADIYQTPRYLVIGTGKKITLECSQTMGHDKMYWYQQDPGMELHLIHYSYGVNSTEKGDLSSESTVSRIRTEHFPLTLESARPSHTSQYLCASKMGDTIYFGEGSWLTVV.

The chain is built from TRBV7-8 and TRBJ1-1, with 7 bases lining up with TRBD1. CDR1 and CDR2 from the germline V gene are SGHVS and FQNEAQ. This CDR3 is built from 14 residues. After removal of 5 bases from V and 2 bases from J, the junction contained 5 bases not matched to a gene. The chain's CDR3 is CASSGDSRNTEAFF. The CDR3 nucleotides are TGTGCCAGCAGCGGGGACAGCCGAAACACTGAAGCTTTCTTT.

This clone was counted a single time. The gene calls are TRBV7-9 and TRBJ2-3, with 13 bases matching TRBD2. V dropped 5 bases and J dropped 4; count of bases not matched to a gene: 9. The germline V gene has CDR1 SEHNR and CDR2 FQNEAQ (reference sequence). The CDR3 covers 17 residues. The CDR3 loop is CASSQWMTSGGPDTQYF. In nucleotides, the CDR3 is TGTGCCAGCAGCCAGTGGATGACTAGCGGGGGGCCAGATACGCAGTATTTT.

A few counts support this clone. The chain employs TRBV19 and TRBJ2-7, with 7 bases fitting TRBD1. V trimming: 5 bases; J trimming: 0 bases; junction bases outside the gene matches: 10. Germline V CDR1 and CDR2: LNHDA, SQIVND (reference sequence). The CDR3 spans 16 residues. The CDR3 DNA follows: TGTGCCAGTAGTCCCCGGGACAGCGCACCCTCCTACGAGCAGTACTTC. Its protein is CASSPRDSAPSYEQYF.

A remark on this clone: A junction boundary mismatches the germline segment, possibly from a read error. This chain links TRBV29-1 with TRBJ2-3; 7 bases are a match to TRBD1. Per the germline V gene, CDR1 is SQVTM and CDR2 is ANQGSEA. The CDR3 is 14 residues long. CDR3 sequence reads: CSAEGTGVGDTQYF. The CDR3 DNA sequence: TGCAGCGCTGAAGGCACAGGGGTAGGAGATACGCAGTATTTT.

There are a few counts of this clone. The V and J genes are TRBV29-1 and TRBJ2-1; 13 bases match TRBD2. V dropped 3 bases and J dropped 4; count of bases not matched to a gene: 6. Germline-derived CDR1 and CDR2 are SQVTM and ANQGSEA. The CDR3 runs 16 residues. CDR3 sequence (DNA): TGCAGCGTTGATACTGGACTAGCGGGAGATTACAATGAGCAGTTCTTC. Encoded protein: CSVDTGLAGDYNEQFF.